This T cell receptor beta chain was found in a study of spatial heterogeneity in lung cancer (dated by TCRdb to between 2018 and 2020). Some background on the complete study: More beta-chain than alpha-chain transcripts were consistently detected, likely reflecting higher beta-chain transcript abundance. In the raw uncorrected reads, each unique combination of TCR and UMI appeared more than ten times on average. In non-small cell lung cancer, the study made a quantitative comparison of TCR alpha and beta repertoires among multiple tumor regions, matched nontumor lung and blood. Nonsynonymous mutation counts, determined by whole-exome sequencing of tumor tissue, were related to features of the TCR repertoire. Both alpha and beta chains were TCR-sequenced in samples taken at surgery, namely 220 tumor regions, roughly 64 matched nontumor lung samples and 50 to 60 PBMC samples. General study outcomes and caveats: Confirming at a functional level the hypothesis that regional TCRs recognize regional mutations was considered to require additional single-cell paired TCR alpha and beta sequencing. Ubiquitous expanded tumor TCRs showed up in blood more often at tumor resection than at routine follow-up.

Libraries were prepared through 5' RACE. The instrument given in TCRdb is NextSeq 500. In the TCR library protocol, a unique molecular identifier was attached to each TCR cDNA molecule so that PCR and sequencing errors could be corrected. The original methods were these. TCR identification, UMI-based error correction and CDR3 extraction were all carried out with Decombinator tools. Expanded TCRs were defined as those above a frequency of 2 per 1,000, corresponding to the top 1% of the tumor frequency distribution. Rényi diversity was computed with the R vegan package after subsampling each repertoire 100 times to 5,000 TCRs. CDR3 similarity networks were built from amino acid triplet string-kernel similarity, with CDR3s being connected when pairwise similarity was above 0.82. The public reads were quality trimmed at Q25 with fastp and then assembled into clones with MiXCR by TCRdb, keeping productive beta chains. Each record represents a unique CDR3 protein, reported with the most common genes and DNA among its rows. The V and J calls come from TCRdb's annotation, not from the publication. For this sample there are just over 75,000 distinct CDR3 sequences; approximately 8.1% appear just once. The ten most abundant clones make up 6.8% of the sample.

This specimen's time point label, interpreted: sample taken at primary tumor resection. The donors were 60 to 80 patients from the lung TRACERx cohort who had early-stage, untreated non-small cell lung cancer. TCR sequencing used whole RNA extracted from tumor and nontumor lung tissue, or from cryopreserved PBMC samples, without cell sorting. A patient was chosen for TCR sequencing only when enough RNA was available from at least two tumor regions. The germline V gene encodes CDR1 MNHEY and CDR2 SMNVEV (reference sequence). Measured from the cysteine to the phenylalanine, the CDR3 is 12 residues long. This entry keeps only the CDR3 DNA: 36 bases, framed from base 1. Unmatched junction bases come to 2, with V trimmed by 10 bases and J by 1 base. As concerns this clonotype: Its antigen specificity is not known. No much larger clonotype is one base removed from it; base qualities were not supplied.

Rearrangement joined TRBV27 to TRBJ1-1, with TRBD1 identical over 8 junction bases. The receptor was derived from a male donor with early-stage non-small cell lung cancer. This sample comprised PBMCs, obtained at surgery. The sequence in DNA is TGTGCCATCAGGGGGCCGAACACTGAAGCTTTCTTT. This codes for CAIRGPNTEAFF.